These 14 T cell receptor beta chains were sequenced from one sample in a study of T cells in Graves' hyperthyroidism and ophthalmopathy. What was amplified from RNA transcripts were TCR beta CDR3 regions. Carried out on the TCR CDR3, a first-round RT-PCR used the HTBI primer set. TCRdb re-derived calls from the multiplex PCR reads in MiXCR, one entry per CDR3 protein. The sample has about 300,000 distinct CDR3 sequences, less than 30% seen once; the top ten hold approximately 30%. Sequenced: blood. The receptors stem from a middle-aged man with Graves' hyperthyroidism that later progressed to Graves' ophthalmopathy.

The sample holds many counts of this clonotype. The J gene is TRBJ2-7, the V gene TRBV6-2 or TRBV6-3, with D maybe TRBD2 (6 bases). CDR1 MNHEY and CDR2 SVGEGT come from the germline V gene. V was trimmed by 6 bases and J by 6 bases, leaving 12 bases between them. This CDR3 spans 12 amino acids. CDR3 loop: CASSRLDSEQYF. The DNA for the CDR3 is TGTGCCAGCAGCCGACTAGATTCCGAGCAGTACTTC.

This clonotype was observed at least ten times. The chain uses TRBV6-5 and TRBJ1-2, with 7 bases identical to TRBD1. Germline V gives CDR1 MNHEY, CDR2 SVGAGI. The CDR3 is 14 residues long. The junction had 9 bases not matched to a gene; V was cut back by 7 bases and J by 4 bases. CDR3 coding DNA: TGTGCCAGCACAAGAACCCAGGGGGGCTATGGCTACACCTTC. This gives the protein CASTRTQGGYGYTF.

This clonotype was seen repeatedly, ten times or more. This rearrangement joins TRBV29-1 to TRBJ1-3; D unresolved. CDR3 length equals 13 residues. V lost 4 bases and J lost 0, with 7 bases in between. Germline lookup yields CDR1 SQVTM and CDR2 ANQGSEA. The CDR3 sequence: CSVAPSSGNTIYF. The DNA of the CDR3 is TGCAGCGTTGCCCCGAGCTCTGGAAACACCATATATTTT.

In its sample, this clonotype was seen many times. This chain uses TRBV19 with TRBJ1-1; D ambiguous. The germline gives CDR1 LNHDA, CDR2 SQIVND (reference sequence). This CDR3 is built from 17 residues. V lost 0 bases and J 8 bases, leaving 22 bases between the germline ends. This CDR3 is CASSIDWRLSGRMEAFF. CDR3 DNA sequence: TGTGCCAGTAGTATAGATTGGCGGCTTTCCGGGCGTATGGAAGCTTTCTTT.

The CDR3 coding sequence is TGTGCCAGCAGAAATACAGGTCAGAACACTGAAGCTTTCTTT. Its translation: CASRNTGQNTEAFF. The chain employs TRBV6-2 or TRBV6-3 and TRBJ1-1; D may be TRBD1 (5 bases). There are 14 residues in the CDR3. Per the germline V gene, CDR1 is MNHEY and CDR2 is SVGEGT. V lost 6 bases, J lost 1 base, and 12 bases lay in between.

This clonotype has ten or more counts. The CDR3 DNA sequence: TGTGCCAGCAGTTCCCCGGGCCAGGACTCCTACGAGCAGTACTTC. This codes for CASSSPGQDSYEQYF. The chain combines TRBV12-3 or TRBV12-4 with TRBJ2-7; no clear D gene. Trimming left V 4 bases short and J 0 bases short, with 13 bases between. The CDR3 contains 15 residues.

This clonotype was picked up many times. The rearrangement uses TRBV12-3 or TRBV12-4 and TRBJ1-1; D is undetermined. V was cut by 3 bases and J by 0 bases, with 11 bases left in between. This CDR3 has 15 amino acids. The CDR3 reads CASSFKPRMNTEAFF. CDR3 nucleotides: TGTGCCAGCAGTTTTAAGCCTCGTATGAACACTGAAGCTTTCTTT.

This clonotype has at least ten counts. The chain carries TRBV4-1 and TRBJ2-2; D is unresolved. This CDR3 contains 15 residues. CDR1 and CDR2 (germline): MGHRA, YSYEKL. V dropped 1 base and J dropped 3 bases, with 9 bases sitting between them. The CDR3 nucleotides are TGCGCCAGCAGCCAAGTTCAAGGATACACCGGGGAGCTGTTTTTT. Translated: CASSQVQGYTGELFF.

The J gene is TRBJ1-1, the V gene TRBV12-3 or TRBV12-4; D uncertain. CDR3 length: 13 amino acids. V was trimmed by 1 base and J by 6 bases, leaving 9 bases between them. CDR3 amino acids: CASSLEETAEAFF. The DNA for the CDR3 is TGTGCCAGCAGTTTAGAGGAGACCGCTGAAGCTTTCTTT.

This clonotype was observed many times. This chain connects TRBV5-1 to TRBJ1-1, with D perhaps matching TRBD1 (5 bases). This CDR3 is 17 amino acids long. The V and J ends lost 4 bases and 3 bases respectively, with 22 bases between them. Germline CDR1 SGHRS, CDR2 YFSETQ. As DNA, the CDR3 is TGCGCCAGCAGCCCTCCCCCAGGGCTCCGAAGGGACACTGAAGCTTTCTTT. Translated, it gives CASSPPPGLRRDTEAFF.

The table lists this clonotype with many counts. The rearrangement uses TRBV7-6 and TRBJ2-7; TRBD2 aligns across 11 bases. The ends lost 0 bases at V and 4 bases at J; junction bases unmatched: 8. The CDR3 is 17 residues long. Germline V gives CDR1 SGHVS, CDR2 FNYEAQ. Here the CDR3 reads CASSLAGPGTSGYEQYF. In nucleotides, the CDR3 is TGTGCCAGCAGCTTAGCTGGCCCCGGGACTAGCGGTTACGAGCAGTACTTC.

The chain carries TRBV28 and TRBJ1-2; tentative D call: TRBD1 (6 bases). The germline V gene has CDR1 MDHEN and CDR2 SYDVKM. V was trimmed by 10 bases and J by 4 bases, leaving 13 bases between them. CDR3 length equals 12 residues. The CDR3 sequence is CATNPDSYGYTF. DNA for the CDR3: TGTGCCACCAATCCGGACAGCTATGGCTACACCTTC.

The V gene is TRBV28, the J gene TRBJ2-7, with D unresolved. Per the germline V gene, CDR1 is MDHEN and CDR2 is SYDVKM. There are 13 residues in the CDR3. V lost 3 bases and J lost 3, with 9 bases in between. DNA of the CDR3: TGTGCCAGCAGTTTTAGCAAAAACTACGAGCAGTACTTC. Translation: CASSFSKNYEQYF.

This clonotype has just a few counts. The gene calls are TRBV12-5 and TRBJ2-7; no clear D. Trimming cost V 2 bases and J 6 bases, with 11 bases left between them. This CDR3 is built from 13 residues. The germline V gene encodes CDR1 LGHNT and CDR2 FRNRAP. CDR3 region: CASGLSSDVEQYF. The CDR3 DNA sequence: TGTGCTAGTGGTTTGTCATCGGACGTCGAGCAGTACTTC.